The 23 T cell receptor beta chains in this list originate from one sample, sequenced in a study of T cell repertoires in cytomegalovirus infection. TCRdb recomputed calls from the reads with MiXCR, one row per CDR3 protein. The repertoire holds about 740,000 distinct CDR3 sequences, with roughly 36% as singletons. Material: PBMCs. These receptors all come from a human donor in good health (CMV status not recorded). Some clones in this sample may be carry-over from other donors' samples.

The chain is built from TRBV7-2 and TRBJ2-7; 8 nucleotides match TRBD1. The CDR3 is made up of 15 amino acids. CDR1 and CDR2 (germline): SGHTA, FQGNSA. V trimming: 5 bases; J trimming: 2 bases; junction bases outside the gene matches: 8. CDR3 loop: CASSLAQGAPYEQYF. The CDR3 DNA is TGTGCCAGCAGCCTCGCGCAGGGGGCACCCTACGAGCAGTACTTC.

This clonotype turned up a few times. The chain has TRBV28 and TRBJ1-4; D uncertain. Trimming removed 6 bases at V and 8 bases at J, with 13 bases between. CDR3 size: 13 residues. CDR1 is MDHEN and CDR2 is SYDVKM in the germline V gene. The CDR3 nucleotides are TGTGCCAGCAGGAGAGGGAATGAGGAAAAACTGTTTTTT. Protein sequence: CASRRGNEEKLFF.

The chain links TRBV7-2 to TRBJ2-7; TRBD2 matches at 7 bases. The CDR3 is 18 residues long. CDR1 SGHTA and CDR2 FQGNSA come from the germline V gene. With V trimmed by 0 bases and J by 1 base, 12 bases remained unmatched. CDR3 in amino acids: CASSLAVGGGSPSYEQYF. The CDR3 DNA reads TGTGCCAGCAGCTTAGCGGTCGGTGGCGGGAGCCCATCCTACGAGCAGTACTTC. The variable domain in full, with the rest retrieved from reference TRBV7-2 and TRBJ2-7, is GAGVSQSPSNKVTEKGKDVELRCDPISGHTALYWYRQSLGQGLEFLIYFQGNSAPDKSGLPSDRFSAERTGGSVSTLTIQRTQQEDSAVYLCASSLAVGGGSPSYEQYFGPGTRLTVT.

The CDR3 DNA follows: TGTGCCAGCAGCTTTACAGGGGTAGGTGAGCAGTTCTTC. Its translation: CASSFTGVGEQFF. The chain uses TRBV7-3 and TRBJ2-1; the match to TRBD1 covers 7 bases. In germline, CDR1 is SGHTA, CDR2 FQGTGA. The CDR3 is 13 residues long. V was clipped by 3 bases and J by 9 bases; unmatched bases: 5.

This clonotype was detected a few times. The chain carries TRBV2 and TRBJ1-2; a possible D gene is TRBD1 (6 bases). The CDR3 has 14 amino acids. With 10 bases removed from V and 3 bases from J, the gap between germline ends came to 18 bases. Germline V gene data show CDR1 as SNHLY and CDR2 as FYNNEI. The CDR3 loop reads CAKPYREMDYGYTF. DNA of the CDR3: TGTGCCAAACCCTACAGGGAAATGGACTATGGCTACACCTTC.

The V gene is TRBV29-1, the J gene TRBJ1-1; 9 nucleotides align to TRBD1. Germline CDR1 reads SQVTM; CDR2 reads ANQGSEA. This CDR3 has 13 residues. The V and J ends lost 5 bases and 5 bases, in that order; junction bases with no gene match: 6. The CDR3 nucleotides are TGCAGCGTTCCCCGGACAGGGGAGACTGAAGCTTTCTTT. Encoded protein: CSVPRTGETEAFF.

This clonotype has ten or more counts. This sequence joins TRBV7-3 and TRBJ2-1, with 9 bases lining up with TRBD1. V lost 3 bases to trimming and J lost 3 bases; unmatched junction nucleotides: 6. Per the germline V gene, CDR1 is SGHTA and CDR2 is FQGTGA. This CDR3 has 16 residues. Here the CDR3 reads CASSFTGTGRYNEQFF. CDR3 in DNA: TGTGCCAGCAGCTTCACCGGGACAGGGCGCTACAATGAGCAGTTCTTC.

This clonotype was seen a handful of times. CDR3 region: CASSPRLTLYGYTF. The CDR3 DNA reads as TGTGCCAGCAGTCCTCGGTTGACTCTCTATGGCTACACCTTC. The chain combines TRBV28 with TRBJ1-2, with D hard to call. V shed 5 bases and J shed 4 bases, with 14 bases lying between them. The CDR3 sequence is 14 residues long. In germline, CDR1 is MDHEN, CDR2 SYDVKM.

Points on this clonotype: This sequence may be a read error, since a much larger clone differs from it by one base. The J gene is TRBJ2-5, the V gene TRBV7-2; perhaps TRBD2 as D (6 bases). Germline assignment: CDR1 SGHTA and CDR2 FQGNSA. Trimming took off 7 bases at V and 4 bases at J, with 22 bases between the two ends. The CDR3 length is 16 residues. The chain's CDR3 is CASTPAGSRVLETQYF. The DNA for the CDR3 is TGTGCCAGCACCCCGGCGGGGTCGAGGGTCTTAGAGACCCAGTACTTC. Combining the CDR3 with reference TRBV7-2 and TRBJ2-5 gives the whole variable domain GAGVSQSPSNKVTEKGKDVELRCDPISGHTALYWYRQSLGQGLEFLIYFQGNSAPDKSGLPSDRFSAERTGGSVSTLTIQRTQQEDSAVYLCASTPAGSRVLETQYFGPGTRLLVL.

This sequence joins TRBV6-5 and TRBJ2-1, with 13 bases that match TRBD2. The CDR3 has 17 residues. Trimming cost V 5 bases and J 3 bases; bases outside gene matches: 7. CDR1 is MNHEY, CDR2 SVGAGI, per germline. The CDR3 region is CASSTPGLAGIYNEQFF. The CDR3, as DNA: TGTGCCAGCAGTACCCCGGGACTAGCGGGAATCTACAATGAGCAGTTCTTC.

For this clonotype: One end of the junction varies from germline; a read error may be responsible. The chain uses TRBV4-1 and TRBJ2-2; 11 nucleotides line up with TRBD2. CDR1 is MGHRA, CDR2 YSYEKL, per germline. This CDR3 has 18 residues. The CDR3 loop is CASSRYPVSGRGLGELFF. The DNA for the CDR3 is TGTGCCAGCAGCCGATACCCTGTTAGCGGGAGGGGGCTCGGGGAGCTGTTTTTT.

The chain employs TRBV27 and TRBJ1-1; no reliable D call. Deletions cut 5 bases from V and 3 bases from J, with 16 bases between. The CDR3 totals 15 residues. Germline loops: CDR1 MNHEY, CDR2 SMNVEV (reference sequence). In DNA, the CDR3 is TGTGCCAGCAGTGTCAAACGGGGAAGAGACACTGAAGCTTTCTTT. The encoded protein is CASSVKRGRDTEAFF.

The chain carries TRBV7-6 and TRBJ2-1; D remains unclear. Germline V gives CDR1 SGHVS, CDR2 FNYEAQ. This CDR3 has 16 amino acids. Trimming took off 4 bases at V and 8 bases at J, with 21 bases between the two ends. The CDR3 sequence is CASSSRTERRIYEQFF. The CDR3 region has the DNA TGTGCCAGCAGCTCACGAACGGAGCGTAGAATTTATGAGCAGTTCTTC.

Concerning this clonotype: A much larger clone lies a single base off, so this may be a read error. The chain carries TRBV4-1 and TRBJ2-1; D perhaps matches TRBD1 (7 bases). The CDR3 loop spans 15 amino acids. V lost 7 bases and J lost 8, with 21 bases in between. The V gene's germline CDR1 is MGHRA and CDR2 YSYEKL. For the CDR3, the DNA is TGCGCCAGCACGGAGTCGGGCAGGGGGGACGATGAGCAGTTCTTC. Protein: CASTESGRGDDEQFF.

The chain carries TRBV28 and TRBJ1-6, with TRBD1 matching over 10 bases. In germline, CDR1 is MDHEN, CDR2 SYDVKM. The CDR3 loop spans 18 amino acids. J gave up 10 bases and V 5 bases, and 17 bases lay outside the gene matches. The CDR3 coding sequence is TGTGCCAGCAGTCTTCAATTCGGGACAGGGGTTGTAGAATCACCCCTCCACTTT. It specifies CASSLQFGTGVVESPLHF.

This clonotype was counted a few times. The chain uses TRBV10-3 and TRBJ2-1; 10 nucleotides line up with TRBD1. Germline V CDR1 and CDR2: ENHRY, SYGVKD. The CDR3 loop spans 14 amino acids. V shed 5 bases, J shed 8 bases, and the junction held 6 bases outside the gene matches. The CDR3 region is CAISPGTGVDEQFF. CDR3 bases: TGTGCCATCAGTCCCGGGACAGGGGTGGATGAGCAGTTCTTC.

The rearrangement joins TRBV28 to TRBJ1-2, with D perhaps matching TRBD1 (5 bases). V lost 6 bases and J 6 bases, leaving 14 bases between the germline ends. The CDR3 is made up of 13 amino acids. The germline V gene encodes CDR1 MDHEN and CDR2 SYDVKM. This CDR3 reads CASRPGTEHGYTF. The CDR3 DNA reads TGTGCCAGCAGACCAGGGACGGAGCATGGCTACACCTTC.

This clonotype was counted only a few times. V usage is TRBV24-1 and J usage is TRBJ1-1; D call uncertain. This CDR3 contains 13 residues. Trimming cost V 7 bases and J 5 bases, with 13 bases left between them. Looked up from germline, CDR1 is KGHDR and CDR2 is SFDVKD. In nucleotides, the CDR3 is TGTGCCACCAGGAGGGAGGGATGGACTGAAGCTTTCTTT. It translates to CATRREGWTEAFF.

V usage is TRBV18 and J usage is TRBJ1-1; D possibly corresponds to TRBD1 (5 bases). Deletions cut 3 bases from V and 4 bases from J, with 9 bases between. Germline values: CDR1 KGHSH, CDR2 LQKENI. CDR3 length equals 13 residues. Here the CDR3 reads CASSPKGVTEAFF. The DNA for the CDR3 is TGTGCCAGCTCACCTAAAGGGGTCACTGAAGCTTTCTTT. The full variable domain, rest sourced from reference TRBV18 and TRBJ1-1, is NAGVMQNPRHLVRRRGQEARLRCSPMKGHSHVYWYRQLPEEGLKFMVYLQKENIIDESGMPKERFSAEFPKEGPSILRIQQVVRGDSAAYFCASSPKGVTEAFFGQGTRLTVV.

The rearrangement uses TRBV11-2 and TRBJ2-1, with TRBD2 identical over 11 bases. In germline, CDR1 is SGHAT, CDR2 FQNNGV. The CDR3 has 17 amino acids. V was pared by 5 bases and J by 6 bases, with 12 bases of the junction left unmatched. The CDR3: CASSGRPSGRRANEQFF. In DNA, the CDR3 is TGTGCCAGCAGCGGGAGACCTAGCGGGAGGAGAGCCAATGAGCAGTTCTTC.

As to this clonotype: A much larger clone lies a single base off, so this may be a read error. This rearrangement joins TRBV7-2 to TRBJ1-2, with 8 bases that match TRBD1. The CDR3 is 14 residues long. V lost 5 bases, J lost 10 bases, and 12 bases stayed unmatched. Germline V gene data show CDR1 as SGHTA and CDR2 as FQGNSA. CDR3 residues: CASSTGQGWGVYTF. The CDR3 DNA sequence: TGTGCCAGCAGCACCGGACAGGGCTGGGGAGTCTACACCTTC.

The rearrangement joins TRBV28 to TRBJ1-1; tentative D call: TRBD1 (6 bases). Trimming pared 5 bases from V and 6 bases from J, leaving 13 bases between. CDR3 length: 13 residues. CDR1 is MDHEN and CDR2 is SYDVKM in the germline V gene. The CDR3 is CASSTDWTAEAFF. In nucleotides, the CDR3 is TGTGCCAGCAGTACCGACTGGACAGCTGAAGCTTTCTTT.

The chain is built from TRBV7-9 and TRBJ2-1; 12 bases are a match to TRBD2. CDR1 is SEHNR, CDR2 FQNEAQ, per germline (reference sequence). The V gene end was trimmed by 3 bases and the J gene end by 11 bases; junction bases not matched to a gene: 14. CDR3 length: 17 amino acids. The CDR3, as DNA: TGTGCCAGCAGCTTCCGTCCTCCCTCTAGCGGGGGGGCCAAGCAGTTCTTC. Its translation is CASSFRPPSSGGAKQFF. Drawing the rest from reference TRBV7-9 and TRBJ2-1, the complete variable domain is DTGVSQNPRHKITKRGQNVTFRCDPISEHNRLYWYRQTLGQGPEFLTYFQNEAQLEKSRLLSDRFSAERPKGSFSTLEIQRTEQGDSAMYLCASSFRPPSSGGAKQFFGPGTRLTVL.